This TCR beta chain comes out of a study of cytomegalovirus exposure and HLA in healthy donors (dated by TCRdb to the late 2010s). Looking at the study overall: An earlier analysis of several hundred of the donors reported around 280 Gb of sequence data and approximately 120 million unique TCR beta sequences obtained from about 180 million T cells. Roughly 310 gigabases of sequencing data and 70 million to 100 million unique TCR sequences were included in an early release covering roughly 600 HLA-typed donors. Of the roughly 400 genotyped donors, approximately 83% fell in the genetic ancestry cluster associated with self-reported Caucasian donors. The study aimed to test whether cataloging public T cell receptors could reveal signatures of past pathogen exposure. The study used immunosequencing to profile the T cell repertoires of approximately 630 subjects and linked those repertoires to cytomegalovirus serostatus. A separate validation cohort of roughly 130 different subjects was used in addition to the 666-subject first cohort. To predict cytomegalovirus infection status, the study brought together high-throughput TCR immunosequencing, statistical association of individual TCRs with disease status, and machine learning. A later analysis re-analyzed previously published TCR beta repertoires from 500 to 700 donors and added high-resolution HLA genotyping to study TCR occurrence patterns. Rather than drawing on any new phenotypic data, the later analysis identified candidate immune exposures from TCR beta sequences and the way those sequences occurred across donors. To decide whether each TCR beta V gene segment behaved as functional or pseudogenic, an earlier analysis of some 600 of the donors relied on high-throughput TCR beta sequencing. Donor age, sex, ethnicity and CMV serostatus were compiled alongside the repertoire data. A later genetic analysis used genome-wide SNP genotypes for about three fifths of the roughly 700 donors, treating that subset as a discovery cohort. All discovery cohort repertoires had been generated on a single sequencing platform. Both class I and class II loci were covered by HLA typing, at four-digit resolution. Typing coverage differed by locus: A, B, C, DRB1 and DQB1 were typed in about 629-630 donors, DQA1 in 522, DPA1 in approximately 600, and DPB1 in about 450. A handful of DR-DQ haplotypes were handled as single units for association and clustering because linkage in the cohort was strong. Among almost 400 genotyped donors of the cohort, an average of approximately 240,000 unique TCR beta nucleotide sequences were sequenced per donor, roughly 18% of them non-productive. What the study reported, not specific to this receptor: Several of the top co-occurrence clusters appeared to be linked to parvovirus B19, influenza, CMV and Epstein-Barr virus, according to a later analysis. The 87-base-pair reads could not distinguish some IMGT-functional V segments, including TRBV6-2 and TRBV6-3, so those segments were excluded. A later analysis found that most CMV-associated TCR beta chains appeared HLA-restricted, with HLA associations seemingly driven largely by CMV exposure. HLA typing was unavailable for some donors at each locus, so association tests used only the typed subset. While some public TCRs were present in many individuals, most TCR sequences turned up only very rarely across donors. Compared with the approximately 700-donor mean, donors in an Asian-associated ancestry cluster had fewer N-insertions in productive TCRs, according to a later genetic analysis. Assigning TCR associations to individual alleles was difficult when HLA alleles, especially DR and DQ, strongly co-occurred. In an earlier analysis of roughly 500 of the donors, most TCR beta V segments appeared in productive rearrangements about 90% or about 30% of the time, broadly matching IMGT annotations. In vitro tests confirmed that three of the cytomegalovirus-associated TCR beta chains recognize cytomegalovirus antigens. According to a later analysis, TCR association rates differed among HLA loci, with DRB1 alleles showing the most associated TCRs and HLA-C alleles showing the fewest. A group of highly shared sequence variants was considered likely to be a technical artifact of the sequencing pipeline. A further reported finding was that TCR beta sequences accurately predicted the HLA-A and HLA-B alleles for most subjects in the first cohort. Only TCR beta chains were sequenced in this cohort, and the absence of alpha or paired-chain data limited detectable features. Linkage disequilibrium might explain the correlated functional status among segregating V segments, but an unknown experimental factor could not be ruled out. The classifier was reported to diagnose cytomegalovirus status with high specificity and sensitivity in both the original and validation cohorts. In the study, some 160 TCR beta chains were listed as associated with cytomegalovirus. A later analysis found that HLA-associated TCR beta chains were more clonally expanded and had lower generation probabilities than equally common non-associated chains. The authors suggested that the approach could potentially be extended to other disease states and immunological phenotypes. At a false discovery rate of 0.05, a later analysis linked approximately 18,000 TCR beta sequences to specific HLA alleles. V-gene and J-gene trimming of TCR beta chains was associated with a missense DCLRE1C variant in a later genetic analysis, and the association was replicated in an independent cohort. Immune exposure information for the cohort was limited to CMV serostatus. Because counts were too low, some 17 rarely observed V segments, including chromosome 9 orphons, were left out of the earlier analysis of approximately 500 of the donors. Roughly uniform sequencing depth across donors was assumed in presence/absence analyses, although this assumption may not hold.

The cohort consisted of 666 healthy bone marrow donors. At the time of sampling, every cohort member was nominally healthy, though immune exposures that went unrecorded were likely present. The donor tested CMV seronegative, placing the donor among the approximately 360 seronegative members of the cohort. Every donor gave a peripheral blood sample, and the peripheral blood mononuclear cells from that sample were used for TCR beta sequencing. Genomic DNA was extracted from the blood cell samples with the Qiagen DNeasy Blood Extraction Kit. The library was produced with the immunoSEQ multiplex PCR assay. For the multiplex PCR, a mixture combining 60 forward primers for TCR Vbeta segments and 13 reverse primers for TCR Jbeta segments was used. The CDR3 region of rearranged TCR beta genes was amplified from genomic DNA with a multiplex PCR assay. The amplified TCR beta libraries were sequenced on the Illumina HiSeq System as 87-base-pair reads. The published analysis was carried out like this. A later analysis tallied roughly 78 million unique TCR beta chains across the 600 to 700 repertoires, and about 10 million of those chains were shared by two or more donors. Raw reads were error-corrected and collapsed into unique sequences by a nearest-neighbor algorithm in which closely related sequences were merged to remove PCR and sequencing errors. V, D and J gene segments were assigned by aligning CDR3 sequences to IMGT reference sequences. Each retained sequence needed at least a six-nucleotide match to both a V gene segment and a J gene segment. A rearrangement was called productive if the CDR3 had no stop codons and remained in frame with V and J, and every other rearrangement was called non-productive. Following IMGT convention, CDR3 was defined as the stretch from the second conserved V-encoded cysteine to the conserved J-encoded phenylalanine. The earlier analysis of fewer than 700 of the donors excluded sequences that lacked an unambiguous match to a single V gene segment. An earlier analysis of about 600 of the donors called V segments functional above 56.7% productive rearrangements and segregating when the between-donor standard deviation exceeded 5%. A statistical classification framework was built for diagnosing cytomegalovirus status from the catalog of TCR beta chain sequences. In a later analysis, V and J genes were assigned by comparing TCR nucleotide sequences against IMGT/GENE-DB human TR gene sequences. A later analysis assigned CDR3 sequences and most-parsimonious VDJ recombination scenarios with the TCRdist pipeline. In a later analysis, every TCR beta chain was defined by the combination of its CDR3 amino acid sequence and its V-gene family, and reads without a unique V-gene family were dropped. In a later analysis, nearly 600 highly shared, low-generation-probability nucleotide sequences were removed to address suspected cross-contamination and a sequencing artifact. For each public chain, a later analysis derived a clonal expansion index from normalized ranks of inferred template counts within each repertoire. A later analysis computed generation probabilities with a VDJ recombination model fitted to out-of-frame rearrangements, and checked the results against IGoR. A later analysis scored TCR-TCR, TCR-HLA and TCR-CMV co-occurrence with hypergeometric tests, applying a repertoire-size bias correction to TCR pairs. False discovery rates were estimated in a later analysis by permuting HLA or CMV assignments 20 times. A later analysis grouped co-occurring TCRs with DBSCAN, adding TCRdist sequence similarity when clustering within HLA-allele-positive subsets. Repertoires with fewer than 30,000 or more than 120,000 public chains, plus five repertoires with anomalous nucleotide sharing, were excluded from co-occurrence clustering. TCRdb retrieved this table from immuneACCESS and kept in-frame rearrangements only. Not all clones are present; in checked studies, unresolved V genes account for under half, and no reason is known for the remainder. V, J and clone size are those of that table, while D and trimming were read from the DNA. The sample data list some 170,000 clones, and 75% of these were observed just once. Together, the top ten hold about 2.7% of the sample.

CDR1 is given as MNHNS and CDR2 as SASEGT, both from the germline V gene. The cysteine opens and the phenylalanine closes a CDR3 of 16 amino acids. The only DNA kept is the CDR3, 48 bases in frame from the first base. Trimming costs V 0 bases and J 2 bases, and their ends lie 13 bases apart. As regards this clone: The antigen this receptor binds is unknown. No qualities accompany the bases; no much larger clone lies one base away.

The sequence links TRBV6-1 to TRBJ1-2; there is no confident call for the D gene. The sample comprised PBMCs. This receptor was identified in a male donor in good health and CMV-seronegative. The sequence in DNA is TGTGCCAGCAGTGAAGCCCGTGGGCCGACCAACTATGGCTACACCTTC. This yields the protein CASSEARGPTNYGYTF.